What follows is one T cell receptor beta chain and its context. The antigen is not known. Expressed TCRB transcripts got sequenced, as all isolated RNA was reverse transcribed. Sequencing was performed with immunoSEQ multiplex PCR; in TCRdb, only in-frame clones are kept and a portion is missing. The data show about 150,000 clones, 7.5% to 10% seen once. The entry originates in a study of beta chain features in type 1 diabetes. Across the whole study: Similarity in age, gender and cell yields was seen between patients and healthy donors. Study outcomes and limitations: All four CD4+ subsets of Type 1 diabetes patients contained TCRB CDR3s that were moderately but significantly shorter. The similarity of naive, central memory and Treg TCRB repertoires appeared greater among patients than among healthy donors. High-TCR-expressing cells could be over-represented by cDNA sequencing.

Trimming stripped 7 bases from V and 13 bases from J, with 20 bases between. Germline CDR1 is MNHEY and CDR2 is SVGAGI. This CDR3 comprises 13 residues. This chain connects TRBV6-5 to TRBJ2-1; tentatively, D is TRBD2 (6 bases). This TCR derives from a woman aged 18-35 years in good health. Source material: central memory CD4+ T cells from blood. The CDR3 reads CASNGGSTGSQFF. As DNA, the CDR3 is TGTGCCAGCAATGGAGGGAGCACGGGCTCCCAGTTCTTC.